This T cell receptor (beta chain) was found in a study of OX40 agonist ivuxolimab in advanced cancers. Study-level background: Patients enrolled in dose escalation were diagnosed with hepatocellular carcinoma, melanoma, renal cell or head and neck cancer. Study-level results: Compared with CD4+, CD8+ T cells on average had more expanded clones.

The CDR3 extends over 14 amino acids. J was trimmed by 8 bases and V by 7 bases; bases with no gene match: 9. CDR1 and CDR2 from the germline V gene are SGHTA and FQGNSA. Notes on this clone: Antigen unknown.

TCRdb's copy holds only in-frame clones and misses some; the assay was immunoSEQ multiplex PCR. This sample has about 40,000 clones, with 70% to 85% found just once. This receptor was taken from an adult with an advanced solid tumor such as melanoma, head and neck, liver or kidney cancer. The chain joins TRBV7-2 to TRBJ2-1; TRBD2 aligns across 9 bases. Here the sequenced sample was CD4+ or CD8+ T cells sorted from blood, taken in a trial of the OX40 agonist ivuxolimab. The CDR3 loop reads CASTAASGKYEQFF. In DNA form, the CDR3 reads TGTGCCAGCACAGCGGCTAGCGGGAAGTATGAGCAGTTCTTC.